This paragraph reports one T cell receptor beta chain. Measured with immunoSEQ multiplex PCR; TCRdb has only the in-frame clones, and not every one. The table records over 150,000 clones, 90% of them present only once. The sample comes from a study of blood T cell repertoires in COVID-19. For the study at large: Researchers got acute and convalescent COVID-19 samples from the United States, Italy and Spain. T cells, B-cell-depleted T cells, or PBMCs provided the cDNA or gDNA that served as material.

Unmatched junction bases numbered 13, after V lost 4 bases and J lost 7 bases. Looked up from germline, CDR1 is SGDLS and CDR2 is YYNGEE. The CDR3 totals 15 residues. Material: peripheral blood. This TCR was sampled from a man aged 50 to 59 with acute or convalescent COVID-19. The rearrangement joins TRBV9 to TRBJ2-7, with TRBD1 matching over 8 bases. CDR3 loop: CASSPTSDRGGEQYF. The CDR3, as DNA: TGTGCCAGCAGCCCTACCTCCGACAGGGGAGGAGAGCAGTACTTC.